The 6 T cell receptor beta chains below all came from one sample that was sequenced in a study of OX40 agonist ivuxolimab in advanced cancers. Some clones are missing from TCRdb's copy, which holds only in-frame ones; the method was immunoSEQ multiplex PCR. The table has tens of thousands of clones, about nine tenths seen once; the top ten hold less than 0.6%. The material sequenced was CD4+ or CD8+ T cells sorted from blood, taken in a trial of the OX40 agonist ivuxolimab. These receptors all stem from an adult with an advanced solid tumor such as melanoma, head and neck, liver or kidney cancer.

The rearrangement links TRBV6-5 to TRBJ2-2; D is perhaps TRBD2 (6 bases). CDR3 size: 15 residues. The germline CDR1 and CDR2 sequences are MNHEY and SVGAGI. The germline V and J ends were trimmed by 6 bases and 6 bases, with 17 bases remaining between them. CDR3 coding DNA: TGTGCCAGCAGACCCCCGGGGCGCGGGGCCGGGGAGCTGTTTTTT. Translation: CASRPPGRGAGELFF.

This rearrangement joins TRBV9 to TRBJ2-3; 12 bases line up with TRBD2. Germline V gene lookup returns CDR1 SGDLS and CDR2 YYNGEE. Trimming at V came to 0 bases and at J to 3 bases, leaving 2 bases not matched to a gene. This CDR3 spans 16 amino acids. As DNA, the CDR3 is TGTGCCAGCAGCGTAGGTGGGACTAGCGGGACAGATACGCAGTATTTT. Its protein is CASSVGGTSGTDTQYF.

The CDR3 DNA is TGTGCCAGCAGCCCCGAGGGCCGATCCACCTACGAGCAGTACTTC. Amino acid sequence: CASSPEGRSTYEQYF. V usage is TRBV7-9 and J usage is TRBJ2-7, with a weak D call TRBD2 (5 bases). CDR1 SEHNR and CDR2 FQNEAQ come from the germline V gene (reference sequence). Trimming cost V 5 bases and J 2 bases, with 16 bases left between them. This CDR3 has 15 amino acids. The entire variable domain, with the rest obtained from reference TRBV7-9 and TRBJ2-7, is as follows: DTGVSQNPRHKITKRGQNVTFRCDPISEHNRLYWYRQTLGQGPEFLTYFQNEAQLEKSRLLSDRFSAERPKGSFSTLEIQRTEQGDSAMYLCASSPEGRSTYEQYFGPGTRLTVT.

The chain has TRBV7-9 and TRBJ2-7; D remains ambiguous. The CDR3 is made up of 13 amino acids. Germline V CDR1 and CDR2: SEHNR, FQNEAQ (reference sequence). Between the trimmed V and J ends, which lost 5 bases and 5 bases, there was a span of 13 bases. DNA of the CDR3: TGTGCCAGCAGCCAGCTCCCGCAGCACGAGCAGTACTTC. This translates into CASSQLPQHEQYF.

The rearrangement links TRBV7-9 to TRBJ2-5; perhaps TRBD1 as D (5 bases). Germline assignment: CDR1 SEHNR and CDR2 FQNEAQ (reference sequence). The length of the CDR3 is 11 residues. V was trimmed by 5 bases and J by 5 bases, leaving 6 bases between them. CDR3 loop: CASSRQETQYF. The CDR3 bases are TGTGCCAGCAGCAGACAGGAGACCCAGTACTTC. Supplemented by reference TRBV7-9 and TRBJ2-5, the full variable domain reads DTGVSQNPRHKITKRGQNVTFRCDPISEHNRLYWYRQTLGQGPEFLTYFQNEAQLEKSRLLSDRFSAERPKGSFSTLEIQRTEQGDSAMYLCASSRQETQYFGPGTRLLVL.

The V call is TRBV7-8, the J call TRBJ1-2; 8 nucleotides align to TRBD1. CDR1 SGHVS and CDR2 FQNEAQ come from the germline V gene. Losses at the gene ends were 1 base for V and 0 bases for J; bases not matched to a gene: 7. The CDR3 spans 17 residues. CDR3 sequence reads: CASSLGGTGPTNYGYTF. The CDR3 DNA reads TGTGCCAGCAGCTTAGGCGGGACAGGCCCTACTAACTATGGCTACACCTTC.